The T cell receptor (beta chain) under discussion was sequenced for a study of T cell responses to AZD1222 COVID-19 vaccine. Here immunoSEQ multiplex PCR was the method, and the copy in TCRdb shows in-frame clones only, minus some. The sample includes 80,000 to 90,000 clones, 75% to 95% of them seen just once. The CDR3 spans 17 residues. Germline V lookup: CDR1 MNHNY, CDR2 SVGAGI (reference sequence). The trim removed 5 bases at V and 1 base at J, leaving 13 bases unmatched. This rearrangement joins TRBV6-6 to TRBJ1-1; the match to TRBD1 covers 7 bases. The starting material was peripheral blood, obtained 28 days after the second AZD1222 dose. This clonotype originated in an adult who received the AZD1222 COVID-19 vaccine. CDR3 in amino acids: CASSPIIQGKGNTEAFF. CDR3 in DNA: TGTGCCAGCAGTCCAATTATACAGGGGAAGGGGAACACTGAAGCTTTCTTT.